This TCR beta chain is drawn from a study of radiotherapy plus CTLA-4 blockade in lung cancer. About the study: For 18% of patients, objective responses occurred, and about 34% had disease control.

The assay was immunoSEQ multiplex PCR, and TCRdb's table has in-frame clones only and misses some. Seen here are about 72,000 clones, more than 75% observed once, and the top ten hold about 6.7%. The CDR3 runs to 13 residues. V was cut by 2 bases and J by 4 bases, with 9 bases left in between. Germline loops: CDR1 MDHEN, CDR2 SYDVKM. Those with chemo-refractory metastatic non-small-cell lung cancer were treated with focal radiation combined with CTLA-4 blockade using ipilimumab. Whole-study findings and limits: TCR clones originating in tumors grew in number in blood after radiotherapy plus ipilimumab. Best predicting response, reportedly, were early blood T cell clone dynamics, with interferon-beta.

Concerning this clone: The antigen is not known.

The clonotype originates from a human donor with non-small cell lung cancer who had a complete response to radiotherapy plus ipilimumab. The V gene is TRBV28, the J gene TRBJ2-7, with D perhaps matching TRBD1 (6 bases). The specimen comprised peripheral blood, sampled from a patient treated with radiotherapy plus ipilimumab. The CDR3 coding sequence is TGTGCCAGCAGTTTAGGTGGACAGTACGAGCAGTACTTC. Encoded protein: CASSLGGQYEQYF.